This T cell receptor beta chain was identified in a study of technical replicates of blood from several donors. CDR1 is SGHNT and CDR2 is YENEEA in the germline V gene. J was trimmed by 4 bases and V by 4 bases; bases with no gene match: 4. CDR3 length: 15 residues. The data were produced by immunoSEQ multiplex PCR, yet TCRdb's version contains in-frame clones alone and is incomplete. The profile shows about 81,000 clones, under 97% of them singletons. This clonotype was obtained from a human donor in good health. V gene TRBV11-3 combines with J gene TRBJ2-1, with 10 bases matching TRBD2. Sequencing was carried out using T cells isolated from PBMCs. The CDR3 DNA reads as TGTGCCAGCAGCTCCCTAGCGGGAGTGTACAATGAGCAGTTCTTC. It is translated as CASSSLAGVYNEQFF. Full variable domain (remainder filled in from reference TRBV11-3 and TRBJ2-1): EAGVVQSPRYKIIEKKQPVAFWCNPISGHNTLYWYLQNLGQGPELLIRYENEEAVDDSQLPKDRFSAERLKGVDSTLKIQPAELGDSAVYLCASSSLAGVYNEQFFGPGTRLTVL.